This T cell receptor beta chain was sequenced in a study of identical twins. The V gene's germline CDR1 is SGHRS and CDR2 YFSETQ. V lost 7 bases, J lost 0 bases, and 9 bases lay in between. The CDR3 has 13 residues. TCRdb reprocessed the 5' RACE reads with MiXCR, giving one entry per CDR3 protein. The repertoire holds 500,000 or so distinct CDR3 sequences, more than 13% seen once, with roughly 0.56% in the top ten. These data were also reused for a study on yellow fever vaccine responses in identical twins.

This rearrangement joins TRBV5-1 to TRBJ2-3, with no clear D. This receptor was taken from a young woman in good health. The sequencing input was CD4+ T cells sorted from blood. The CDR3 sequence is CASYYPSTDTQYF. In DNA form, the CDR3 reads TGCGCCAGCTATTACCCTAGCACAGATACGCAGTATTTT.